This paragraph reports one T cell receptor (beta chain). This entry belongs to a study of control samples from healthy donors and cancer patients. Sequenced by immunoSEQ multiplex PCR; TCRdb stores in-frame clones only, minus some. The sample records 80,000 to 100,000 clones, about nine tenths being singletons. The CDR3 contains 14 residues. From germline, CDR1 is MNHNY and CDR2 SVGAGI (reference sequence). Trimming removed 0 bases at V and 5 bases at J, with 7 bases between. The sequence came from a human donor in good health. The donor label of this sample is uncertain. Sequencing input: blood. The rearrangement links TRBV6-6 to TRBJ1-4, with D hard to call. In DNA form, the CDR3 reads TGTGCCAGCAGTTACTCAACAGAAAATGAAAAACTGTTTTTT. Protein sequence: CASSYSTENEKLFF.